These 13 T cell receptor beta chains were sequenced from one sample in a study of blood T cells in healthy people across ages. PCR was performed a second time for about 7 to 12 cycles using a sample-barcoded 5' primer and a J-beta primer mix. Each CDR3 protein gets one entry after TCRdb re-called the 5' RACE reads with MiXCR. The table has about 1.4 million distinct CDR3 sequences, 55% to 75% seen once; the top ten hold 6.5% to 8.5%. Source material: blood. The receptors come from a man between 18 and 35 years old in good health.

The chain combines TRBV6-5 with TRBJ1-1; the D gene is possibly TRBD1 (5 bases). V lost 5 bases and J lost 11, with 18 bases in between. This CDR3 comprises 13 residues. Germline V gene sequence: CDR1 MNHEY, CDR2 SVGAGI. CDR3 amino acids: CASSLGAGLGAFF. The CDR3 region has the DNA TGTGCCAGCAGTCTCGGGGCCGGACTTGGGGCTTTCTTT.

The rearrangement joins TRBV9 to TRBJ1-2; tentatively, D is TRBD1 (5 bases). CDR3 length: 14 amino acids. Trimming took 4 bases from V and 1 from J, leaving 11 bases between them. Per germline, CDR1 SGDLS and CDR2 YYNGEE. In nucleotides, the CDR3 is TGTGCCAGCAGCCAGACAGAATTTAACTATGGCTACACCTTC. Amino acids: CASSQTEFNYGYTF.

The chain employs TRBV28 and TRBJ1-2, with 7 bases fitting TRBD1. V dropped 3 bases and J dropped 1; count of bases not matched to a gene: 8. This CDR3 is 16 amino acids long. Per germline, CDR1 MDHEN and CDR2 SYDVKM. CDR3 residues: CASSFNRGGDNYGYTF. Here the CDR3 DNA reads TGTGCCAGCAGTTTTAACAGGGGAGGGGATAACTATGGCTACACCTTC.

V is TRBV4-2 and J is TRBJ2-1; 7 bases map to TRBD2. The J call may be faulty, since TRBJ2-7 better matches the DNA end. Germline V CDR1 and CDR2: LGHNA, YNFKEQ. This CDR3 has 16 residues. CDR3 bases: TGTGCCAGCAGCCAAGGGGAGGGAAGGGCCTACAATGAGCAGTACTTC. Protein: CASSQGEGRAYNEQYF.

This clonotype was recorded a few times. The V gene is TRBV28, the J gene TRBJ2-6; 8 bases line up with TRBD2. Germline CDR1 MDHEN, CDR2 SYDVKM. The CDR3 extends over 17 amino acids. J lost 2 bases, V lost 6 bases, and 9 bases had no gene match. CDR3 coding DNA: TGTGCCAGCAGAAAGACTAGCGCCCGGGCTGGGGCCAACGTCCTGACTTTC. Translation gives CASRKTSARAGANVLTF.

The chain joins TRBV7-9 to TRBJ2-1; the match to TRBD1 covers 7 bases. Germline CDR1 and CDR2: SEHNR and FQNEAQ (reference sequence). The junction had 4 bases not matched to a gene; V was cut back by 4 bases and J by 4 bases. CDR3 size: 14 residues. The CDR3 DNA sequence: TGTGCCAGCAGCTGGGGACAGAAGTACAATGAGCAGTTCTTC. Its protein is CASSWGQKYNEQFF.

The rearrangement joins TRBV27 to TRBJ2-1; perhaps TRBD2 as D (6 bases). The V end was cut by 4 bases, the J end by 4 bases, with 8 bases between. The germline V gene encodes CDR1 MNHEY and CDR2 SMNVEV (reference sequence). CDR3 size: 13 residues. CDR3 DNA sequence: TGTGCCAGCAGTTCGGGGGATTACAATGAGCAGTTCTTC. This encodes CASSSGDYNEQFF.

The gene calls are TRBV29-1 and TRBJ2-1; possible D gene TRBD1, 5 bases. Germline loops: CDR1 SQVTM, CDR2 ANQGSEA. Between the trimmed V and J ends, which lost 0 bases and 10 bases, there was a span of 13 bases. The CDR3 length is 13 residues. CDR3 DNA: TGCAGCGTTGAAGAAAGGGGTTTCGGGGAGCAGTTCTTC. Translated, it gives CSVEERGFGEQFF.

The chain couples TRBV6-5 to TRBJ2-1, with 7 positions matching TRBD1. The trim removed 5 bases at V and 7 bases at J, leaving 20 bases unmatched. Per the germline V gene, CDR1 is MNHEY and CDR2 is SVGAGI. This CDR3 is 18 amino acids long. The CDR3 sequence: CASSHNSRTGLSWNEQFF. The CDR3 coding sequence is TGTGCCAGCAGTCACAATTCAAGGACAGGTCTATCGTGGAATGAGCAGTTCTTC.

The rearrangement joins TRBV11-2 to TRBJ2-3; TRBD1 matches 7 bases. V lost 6 bases, J lost 3 bases, and 12 bases stayed unmatched. CDR1 is SGHAT and CDR2 is FQNNGV in the germline V gene. This CDR3 contains 16 residues. The CDR3 DNA is TGTGCCAGCAGGGTCAACAGGGGTTTAGGTACAGATACGCAGTATTTT. Translation gives CASRVNRGLGTDTQYF. Full variable domain (rest looked up from reference TRBV11-2 and TRBJ2-3): EAGVAQSPRYKIIEKRQSVAFWCNPISGHATLYWYQQILGQGPKLLIQFQNNGVVDDSQLPKDRFSAERLKGVDSTLKIQPAKLEDSAVYLCASRVNRGLGTDTQYFGPGTRLTVL.

The V and J genes are TRBV7-2 and TRBJ2-5; D tentatively fits TRBD1 or TRBD2 (5 bases each). V lost 11 bases and J lost 5, with 15 bases in between. The CDR3 sequence is 12 residues long. Germline-derived CDR1 and CDR2 are SGHTA and FQGNSA. CDR3 in amino acids: CASREGPETQYF. The CDR3 nucleotides read TGTGCCTCCCGAGAGGGACCCGAGACCCAGTACTTC. The variable domain in full, with the rest retrieved from reference TRBV7-2 and TRBJ2-5, is GAGVSQSPSNKVTEKGKDVELRCDPISGHTALYWYRQSLGQGLEFLIYFQGNSAPDKSGLPSDRFSAERTGGSVSTLTIQRTQQEDSAVYLCASREGPETQYFGPGTRLLVL.

The chain combines TRBV24-1 with TRBJ1-5, with D perhaps matching TRBD1 (6 bases). Trimming cost V 2 bases and J 5 bases, with 12 bases left between them. The germline gives CDR1 KGHDR, CDR2 SFDVKD. This CDR3 has 15 amino acids. DNA for the CDR3: TGTGCCACCAGTGATTCCCGGGACATTGATCAGCCCCAGCATTTT. It codes for CATSDSRDIDQPQHF.

V gene TRBV20-1 combines with J gene TRBJ2-5; weak D call: TRBD2 (6 bases). V was trimmed by 5 bases and J by 11 bases, leaving 18 bases between them. The CDR3 runs to 12 residues. Germline V CDR1 and CDR2: DFQATT, SNEGSKA (reference sequence). CDR3 DNA: TGCAGTGCTGGGGGACTCTACAATGAGCAGTACTTC. This translates into CSAGGLYNEQYF.